This T cell receptor (beta chain) was retrieved from a study of T-cell memory formation after mild COVID-19. The overall study: TCR clusters largely stayed donor specific. Whole-study results and caveats: Among CD4+ contracting clones, most were CM and EM, and CD8+ ones EMRA.

V dropped 1 base and J dropped 7 bases, with 9 bases sitting between them. The CDR3 consists of 13 residues. From germline, CDR1 is LGHDT and CDR2 YNNKEL (reference sequence). Researchers used 5'RACE with constant-segment primers to make TCR alpha and TCR beta cDNA libraries that carry sample barcodes and UMIs. MiXCR, run by TCRdb on the 5' RACE reads, gives a single entry per CDR3 protein. The table lists fewer than 650,000 distinct CDR3 sequences, roughly 21% of them singletons, with roughly 8.3% in the top ten. As for this clonotype: Its antigen is unidentified.

The specimen was PBMCs or a T cell subset sorted from them (not recorded which). This clonotype originated in an adult woman who had mild COVID-19 (a few samples of this study predate the infection). Cell type and time point are not known. The chain is built from TRBV3-1 and TRBJ2-3; no firm D call. The CDR3 loop reads CASSQGPTYTQYF. In DNA form, the CDR3 reads TGTGCCAGCAGCCAAGGACCAACCTATACGCAGTATTTT.